There are a few counts of the clone carrying this T cell receptor (beta chain). A second roughly 7 to 12 cycle PCR used barcoded and J-beta primers. Each CDR3 protein gets one entry after TCRdb re-called the 5' RACE reads with MiXCR. Of about 730,000 distinct CDR3 sequences listed, 35% to 45% were seen once; the top ten hold under 25%. This sample is part of a study of blood T cells in healthy people across ages. Sequences were obtained from blood. The origin of this receptor is an older woman in good health.

CDR3 protein: CASSSTTASTDTQYF. CDR3 DNA: TGCGCCAGCAGCTCTACAACAGCGAGCACAGATACGCAGTATTTT. The V call is TRBV5-1, the J call TRBJ2-3, with D hard to call. This CDR3 spans 15 amino acids. Per the germline V gene, CDR1 is SGHRS and CDR2 is YFSETQ. Trimming left V 3 bases short and J 0 bases short, with 11 bases between.